This entry lists 15 T cell receptor beta chains sequenced from one sample in a study of early T cells in non-severe SARS-CoV-2 infection. Via MiXCR, TCRdb re-called the 5' RACE reads, giving one row per CDR3 protein. The sample comprises 75,000 to 100,000 distinct CDR3 sequences, about 14% of which are singletons, and roughly 9.8% rests with the top ten. Material: whole blood. The source of these receptors is an adult who was a healthcare worker with PCR-confirmed SARS-CoV-2 infection or an uninfected control (not recorded which).

This clonotype showed up many times. CDR3 nucleotide sequence: TGCAGTGCTAGAGATGTCAGGTCGAAGTACAATGAGCAGTTCTTC. Residues: CSARDVRSKYNEQFF. The rearrangement uses TRBV20-1 and TRBJ2-1; the D is unclear. CDR1 is DFQATT and CDR2 is SNEGSKA in the germline V gene (reference sequence). The CDR3 loop spans 15 amino acids. V lost 0 bases and J 4 bases, leaving 13 bases between the germline ends.

In its sample, this clonotype was seen a few times. The chain employs TRBV7-6 and TRBJ2-1, with D tentatively TRBD1 (7 bases). Germline CDR1 is SGHVS and CDR2 is FNYEAQ. Trimming stripped 8 bases from V and 5 bases from J, with 25 bases between. CDR3 length equals 17 residues. CDR3 sequence (DNA): TGTGCCAGCGCTCCCTTTAGGGGGCGGGGATCTAACAATGAGCAGTTCTTC. Translated, it gives CASAPFRGRGSNNEQFF.

This clonotype was seen more than once but under ten times. This chain links TRBV28 with TRBJ2-7; D unclear. The CDR3 has 11 amino acids. V lost 6 bases, J lost 6 bases, and 9 bases lay in between. Germline lookup yields CDR1 MDHEN and CDR2 SYDVKM. This chain's CDR3 is CASSPKFEQYF. Written as DNA, the CDR3 is TGTGCCAGCAGCCCGAAATTCGAGCAGTACTTC. Drawing the rest from reference TRBV28 and TRBJ2-7, the complete variable domain is DVKVTQSSRYLVKRTGEKVFLECVQDMDHENMFWYRQDPGLGLRLIYFSYDVKMKEKGDIPEGYSVSREKKERFSLILESASTNQTSMYLCASSPKFEQYFGPGTRLTVT.

This chain connects TRBV14 to TRBJ2-1; D may be TRBD2 (5 bases). This CDR3 has 14 residues. V was pared by 5 bases and J by 6 bases, with 14 bases between. CDR1 and CDR2 from the germline V gene are SGHDN and FVKESK. The CDR3 spells CASSSNRRGNEQFF. The CDR3 DNA sequence: TGTGCCAGCAGCTCCAACCGACGGGGCAATGAGCAGTTCTTC.

This clonotype has more than one count but fewer than ten. This sequence joins TRBV6-5 and TRBJ1-2, with TRBD1 matching 7 bases. Germline V gene lookup returns CDR1 MNHEY and CDR2 SVGAGI. The CDR3 extends over 14 amino acids. The V segment lost 6 bases and the J segment 5 bases; nucleotides outside the gene matches: 9. The CDR3 is CASRPRTGGYGYTF. CDR3 sequence (DNA): TGTGCCAGCAGACCCCGGACAGGAGGATATGGCTACACCTTC.

The genes are TRBV29-1 and TRBJ1-2; D remains ambiguous. The CDR3 runs to 12 residues. Germline loops: CDR1 SQVTM, CDR2 ANQGSEA. V dropped 5 bases and J dropped 1 base, with 8 bases sitting between them. CDR3 sequence: CSVNGLNYGYTF. In nucleotides, the CDR3 is TGCAGCGTTAACGGTCTTAACTATGGCTACACCTTC. Drawing the rest from reference TRBV29-1 and TRBJ1-2, the complete variable domain is SAVISQKPSRDICQRGTSLTIQCQVDSQVTMMFWYRQQPGQSLTLIATANQGSEATYESGFVIDKFPISRPNLTFSTLTVSNMSPEDSSIYLCSVNGLNYGYTFGSGTRLTVV.

This chain links TRBV7-2 with TRBJ2-7; 8 nucleotides align to TRBD2. The CDR3 extends over 17 amino acids. Looked up from germline, CDR1 is SGHTA and CDR2 is FQGNSA. The V and J ends lost 3 bases and 0 bases, in that order; junction bases with no gene match: 10. The CDR3 sequence is CASSLVISGALSYEQYF. CDR3 bases: TGTGCCAGCAGCTTGGTTATTAGCGGGGCCCTCTCCTACGAGCAGTACTTC.

This chain joins TRBV12-3 or TRBV12-4 and TRBJ1-3; D is unclear. The CDR3 covers 12 residues. Trimming took 6 bases from V and 4 from J, leaving 7 bases between them. The CDR3 sequence: CASSLQGNTIYF. DNA of the CDR3: TGTGCCAGCAGCTTACAGGGAAACACCATATATTTT.

A few counts support this clonotype. The V call is TRBV5-1, the J call TRBJ2-5; 10 bases align to TRBD2. This CDR3 is built from 15 residues. CDR1 is SGHRS and CDR2 is YFSETQ in the germline V gene. The V and J ends lost 3 bases and 2 bases, in that order; junction bases with no gene match: 4. CDR3: CASSSGLAVQETQYF. In DNA, the CDR3 is TGCGCCAGCAGCTCAGGACTAGCGGTACAAGAGACCCAGTACTTC.

The V and J genes are TRBV5-1 and TRBJ2-3; no clear D gene. The length of the CDR3 is 15 residues. The V gene's germline CDR1 is SGHRS and CDR2 YFSETQ. Deletions cut 5 bases from V and 2 bases from J, with 15 bases between. The CDR3 DNA reads TGCGCCAGCAGACTGGGCGGCAGATCCACAGATACGCAGTATTTT. Residues: CASRLGGRSTDTQYF.

The table lists this clonotype with many counts. The rearrangement links TRBV6-5 to TRBJ2-1; D is ambiguous. Germline V CDR1 and CDR2: MNHEY, SVGAGI. This CDR3 region has 15 residues. The germline V and J ends were trimmed by 6 bases and 0 bases, with 12 bases remaining between them. The CDR3 bases are TGTGCCAGCAGACGGAGCCAATACTCCTACAATGAGCAGTTCTTC. Its protein product is CASRRSQYSYNEQFF.

There are many counts of this clonotype. This chain uses TRBV11-2 with TRBJ1-2; D call uncertain. Looked up from germline, CDR1 is SGHAT and CDR2 is FQNNGV. V was trimmed by 5 bases and J by 8 bases, leaving 27 bases between them. CDR3 size: 17 residues. The CDR3 DNA follows: TGTGCCAGCAGCCCCACCCGTGTCCGACTCAACCAGGACGGCTACACCTTC. It translates to CASSPTRVRLNQDGYTF.

The chain is built from TRBV4-3 and TRBJ2-7; D ambiguous. This CDR3 is built from 15 residues. The V end was cut by 0 bases, the J end by 0 bases, with 9 bases between. Germline lookup yields CDR1 LGHNA and CDR2 YSLEER. As DNA, the CDR3 is TGCGCCAGCAGCCAAGATCCCGGAACCTCCTACGAGCAGTACTTC. It yields the protein CASSQDPGTSYEQYF.

The J gene is TRBJ2-5, the V gene TRBV12-3 or TRBV12-4; 7 nucleotides line up with TRBD2. J gave up 0 bases and V 4 bases, and 11 bases lay outside the gene matches. This CDR3 is 17 amino acids long. CDR3 bases: TGTGCCAGCAGTTCACCCAAAGACGGGGGGTACCAAGAGACCCAGTACTTC. Encoded protein: CASSSPKDGGYQETQYF.

Here the CDR3 reads CASSGRGGYNEQFF. CDR3 in DNA: TGTGCCAGCAGCGGACGGGGGGGATACAATGAGCAGTTCTTC. The chain employs TRBV3-1 and TRBJ2-1, with 8 bases lining up with TRBD2. CDR3 length: 14 residues. CDR1 and CDR2 from the germline V gene are LGHDT and YNNKEL (reference sequence). V dropped 5 bases and J dropped 4; count of bases not matched to a gene: 4.